The T cell receptor (beta chain) under discussion was sequenced for a study of control samples from healthy donors and cancer patients. The CDR3 runs 15 residues. Trimming cost V 3 bases and J 7 bases; bases outside gene matches: 4. Germline CDR1 reads SGHAT; CDR2 reads FQNNGV. Assay: immunoSEQ multiplex PCR; the TCRdb copy retains only in-frame clones and omits some. In the table there are approximately 170,000 clones, 92% of which are singletons. What was sequenced was blood. This chain uses TRBV11-2 with TRBJ2-1, with 12 bases lining up with TRBD2. The sequence was collected from a woman aged 30 to 39 in good health. The CDR3 bases are TGTGCCAGCAGCTTCCTAGCGGGAGGGGGGAATGAGCAGTTCTTC. As protein: CASSFLAGGGNEQFF.